The 7 T cell receptor beta chains presented below share a single source sample, sequenced in a study of vaccination and CD4 T cells after COVID-19. These receptors are not linked to any known antigen. The treatment is: roughly 11-day PBMC culture with coronavirus spike peptide pools or control peptides (ViraFEST assay). Oncomine TCR Beta short-read sequencing was applied to DNA from cultured CD4+ T cells. TCRdb fed the PCR reads into MiXCR, producing one record per CDR3 protein. Altogether more than 15,000 distinct CDR3 sequences are present, 45% to 65% being singletons, with the ten largest covering about 20%. The material sequenced was CD4+ T cells from blood, cultured in vitro, taken before SARS-CoV-2 vaccination. Receptors were obtained from a human donor who had recovered from COVID-19.

The CDR3 nucleotides are TGCAGTGCTAGATCTGCGGTTACTAGCACAGATACGCAGTATTTT. Translating it yields CSARSAVTSTDTQYF. The rearrangement joins TRBV20-1 to TRBJ2-3; no clear D. This CDR3 region has 15 residues. Germline-derived CDR1 and CDR2 are DFQATT and SNEGSKA (reference sequence). V lost 2 bases to trimming and J lost 0 bases, with 12 bases between them.

This chain uses TRBV19 with TRBJ2-2; tentatively, D is TRBD1 (6 bases). The ends were cut back, 11 bases at V and 3 bases at J, with 16 bases in the middle. The germline gives CDR1 LNHDA, CDR2 SQIVND (reference sequence). CDR3 length: 14 residues. CDR3 sequence: CAPWGQIYTGELFF. In DNA, the CDR3 is TGTGCCCCATGGGGGCAGATTTACACCGGGGAGCTGTTTTTT.

This clonotype was found a few times. The chain joins TRBV7-2 to TRBJ2-5, with TRBD2 identical over 8 bases. With V trimmed by 5 bases and J by 1 base, 15 bases remained unmatched. The CDR3 spans 18 residues. Germline V gene sequence: CDR1 SGHTA, CDR2 FQGNSA. This CDR3 reads CASSRLASGWGGQETQYF. The CDR3 DNA follows: TGTGCCAGCAGCCGGCTCGCTAGCGGGTGGGGGGGCCAAGAGACCCAGTACTTC.

A remark on this clonotype: Sequence at one end of the junction differs from germline and may be a read error. The chain has TRBV6-1 and TRBJ2-1; D is unclear. Germline CDR1 MNHNS, CDR2 SASEGT. This CDR3 has 13 residues. The CDR3 DNA sequence: TGTGCCAGCAGTCATGACTTTGACAAGGAGCAGTTCTTC. Amino acid sequence: CASSHDFDKEQFF.

This clonotype was detected once. V usage is TRBV7-9 and J usage is TRBJ1-1; D possibly corresponds to TRBD1 (5 bases). Per germline, CDR1 SEHNR and CDR2 FQNEAQ (reference sequence). With 4 bases removed from V and 4 bases from J, the gap between germline ends came to 16 bases. The CDR3 is 15 amino acids. Here the CDR3 reads CASSSKGIRGTEAFF. The CDR3 coding sequence is TGTGCCAGCAGCTCTAAGGGGATACGGGGCACTGAAGCTTTCTTT.

The chain couples TRBV6-1 to TRBJ1-5; 8 bases are a match to TRBD1. This CDR3 is built from 15 residues. V trimming: 7 bases; J trimming: 6 bases; junction bases outside the gene matches: 11. Germline-derived CDR1 and CDR2 are MNHNS and SASEGT. The chain's CDR3 is CASTMTGEGGQPQHF. CDR3 in DNA: TGTGCCAGCACCATGACAGGGGAAGGTGGTCAGCCCCAGCATTTT.

This rearrangement joins TRBV7-2 to TRBJ2-3; D is unclear. The CDR3 has 13 amino acids. The germline V gene has CDR1 SGHTA and CDR2 FQGNSA. V was trimmed by 1 base and J by 1 base, leaving 3 bases between them. CDR3 DNA: TGTGCCAGCAGCTTAGGCGGCACAGATACGCAGTATTTT. It codes for CASSLGGTDTQYF.